The present T cell receptor (beta chain) was sequenced within a study of T-cell memory formation after mild COVID-19. Study-level background: TCR clustering was largely donor specific.

Study findings and constraints: Day 15 to 85 contracting clones showed balanced CD4/CD8; day 15 to 37 expanders favored CD4+. In second-wave clones peaking day 37, SARS-CoV-2 specificity remained unconfirmed.

A word on this clonotype: Antigen unknown.

From 5'RACE with constant-segment primers came TCR alpha and TCR beta cDNA libraries that carried sample barcodes and UMIs. TCRdb called the 5' RACE reads again in MiXCR, with one record for every CDR3 protein. The table includes roughly 80,000 distinct CDR3 sequences, 25% detected once. CDR3 size: 15 residues. Trimming took 1 base from V and 2 from J; bases not matched to a gene: 5. Germline V lookup: CDR1 SGHVS, CDR2 FNYEAQ. This receptor was obtained from a man in his late teens or twenties who had mild COVID-19 (a few samples of this study predate the infection). Cell type and time point are not known. Sequencing was performed on PBMCs or a T cell subset sorted from them (not recorded which). The chain is built from TRBV7-6 and TRBJ2-7; 7 positions match TRBD1. For the CDR3, the DNA is TGTGCCAGCAGCTTAGAACAGGGGCGAACCTACGAGCAGTACTTC. As protein: CASSLEQGRTYEQYF. Full variable domain (outside the CDR3, taken from reference TRBV7-6 and TRBJ2-7): GAGVSQSPRYKVTKRGQDVALRCDPISGHVSLYWYRQALGQGPEFLTYFNYEAQQDKSGLPNDRFSAERPEGSISTLTIQRTEQRDSAMYRCASSLEQGRTYEQYFGPGTRLTVT.